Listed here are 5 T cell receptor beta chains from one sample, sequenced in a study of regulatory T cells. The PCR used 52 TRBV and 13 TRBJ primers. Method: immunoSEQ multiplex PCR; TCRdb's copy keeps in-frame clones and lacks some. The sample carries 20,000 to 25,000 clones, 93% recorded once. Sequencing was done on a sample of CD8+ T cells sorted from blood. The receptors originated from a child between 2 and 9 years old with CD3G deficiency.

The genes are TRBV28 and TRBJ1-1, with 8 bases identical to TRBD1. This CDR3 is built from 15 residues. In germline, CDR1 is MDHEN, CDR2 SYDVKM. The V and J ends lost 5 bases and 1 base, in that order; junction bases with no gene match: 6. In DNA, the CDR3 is TGTGCCAGCAGTCCCGGGACAGGCTGGAACACTGAAGCTTTCTTT. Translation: CASSPGTGWNTEAFF.

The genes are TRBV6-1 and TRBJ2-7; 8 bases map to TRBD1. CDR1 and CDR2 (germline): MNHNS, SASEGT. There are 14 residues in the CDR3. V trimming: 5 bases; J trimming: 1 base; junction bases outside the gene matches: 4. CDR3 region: CASSSWDRSYEQYF. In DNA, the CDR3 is TGTGCCAGCAGTTCGTGGGACAGGTCCTACGAGCAGTACTTC.

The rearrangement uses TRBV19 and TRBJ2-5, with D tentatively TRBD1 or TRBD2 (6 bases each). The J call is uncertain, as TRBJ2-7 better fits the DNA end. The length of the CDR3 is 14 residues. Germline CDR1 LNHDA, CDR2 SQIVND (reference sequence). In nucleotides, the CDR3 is TGTGCCAGTAGTGCGGGATCGGGGGCGTACGAGCAGTACTTC. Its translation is CASSAGSGAYEQYF.

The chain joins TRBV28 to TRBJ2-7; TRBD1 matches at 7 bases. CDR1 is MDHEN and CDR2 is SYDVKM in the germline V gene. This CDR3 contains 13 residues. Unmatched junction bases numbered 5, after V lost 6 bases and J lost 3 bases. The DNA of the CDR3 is TGTGCCAGCAGGAGGACAGGAAGCTACGAGCAGTACTTC. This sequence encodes CASRRTGSYEQYF.

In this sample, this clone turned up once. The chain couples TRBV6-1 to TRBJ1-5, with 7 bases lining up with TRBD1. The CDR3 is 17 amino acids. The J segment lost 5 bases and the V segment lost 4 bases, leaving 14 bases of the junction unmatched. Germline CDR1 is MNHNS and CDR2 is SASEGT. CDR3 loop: CASSVRTGDFTYQPQHF. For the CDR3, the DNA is TGTGCCAGCAGTGTAAGGACAGGAGACTTTACTTATCAGCCCCAGCATTTT.